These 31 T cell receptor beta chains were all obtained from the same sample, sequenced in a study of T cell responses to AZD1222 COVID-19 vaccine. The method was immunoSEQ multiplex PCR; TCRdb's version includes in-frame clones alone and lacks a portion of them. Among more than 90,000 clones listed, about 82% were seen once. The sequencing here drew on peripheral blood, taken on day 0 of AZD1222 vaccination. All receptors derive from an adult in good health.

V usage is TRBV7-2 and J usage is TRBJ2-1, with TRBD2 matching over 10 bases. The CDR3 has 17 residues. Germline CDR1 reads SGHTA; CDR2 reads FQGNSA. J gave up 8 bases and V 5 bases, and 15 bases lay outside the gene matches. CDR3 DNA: TGTGCCAGCAGCCACAAACTAGCGGGGCAAGATAGGGATGAGCAGTTCTTC. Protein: CASSHKLAGQDRDEQFF.

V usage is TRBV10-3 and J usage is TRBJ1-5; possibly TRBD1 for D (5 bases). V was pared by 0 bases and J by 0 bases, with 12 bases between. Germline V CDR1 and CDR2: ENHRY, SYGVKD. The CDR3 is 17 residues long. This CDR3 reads CAISESSGGYSNQPQHF. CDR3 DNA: TGTGCCATCAGTGAGTCGTCGGGGGGATATAGCAATCAGCCCCAGCATTTT.

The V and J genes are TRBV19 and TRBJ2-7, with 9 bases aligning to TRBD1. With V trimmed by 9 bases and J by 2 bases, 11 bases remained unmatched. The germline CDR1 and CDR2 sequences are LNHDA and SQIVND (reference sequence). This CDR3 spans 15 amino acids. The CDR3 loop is CASTGQGSLAYEQYF. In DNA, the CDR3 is TGTGCCAGCACTGGACAGGGGAGTTTGGCCTACGAGCAGTACTTC.

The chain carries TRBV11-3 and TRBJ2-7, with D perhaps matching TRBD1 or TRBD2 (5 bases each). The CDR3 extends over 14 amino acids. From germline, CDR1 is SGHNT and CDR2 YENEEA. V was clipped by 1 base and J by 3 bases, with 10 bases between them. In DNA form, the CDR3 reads TGTGCCAGCAGCTTAGGGGACGGAGACTACGAGCAGTACTTC. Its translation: CASSLGDGDYEQYF.

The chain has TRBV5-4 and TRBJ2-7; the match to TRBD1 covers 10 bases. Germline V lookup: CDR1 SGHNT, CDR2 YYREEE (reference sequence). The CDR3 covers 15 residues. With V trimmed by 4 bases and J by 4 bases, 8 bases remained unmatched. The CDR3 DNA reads TGTGCCAGCAGCGCGTCCGGGACAGGGGAGTACGAGCAGTACTTC. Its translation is CASSASGTGEYEQYF.

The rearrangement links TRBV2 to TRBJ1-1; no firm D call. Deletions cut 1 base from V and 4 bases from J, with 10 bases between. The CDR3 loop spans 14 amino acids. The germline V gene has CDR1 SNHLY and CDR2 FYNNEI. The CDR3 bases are TGTGCCAGCAGTGAAGAGGGTGAAGGCACTGAAGCTTTCTTT. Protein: CASSEEGEGTEAFF.

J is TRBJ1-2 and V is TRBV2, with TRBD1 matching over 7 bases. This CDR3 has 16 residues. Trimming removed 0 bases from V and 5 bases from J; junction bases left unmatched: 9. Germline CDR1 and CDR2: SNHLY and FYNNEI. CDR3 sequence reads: CASSEAYNRGGYGYTF. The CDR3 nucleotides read TGTGCCAGCAGTGAAGCTTACAACAGGGGCGGATATGGCTACACCTTC.

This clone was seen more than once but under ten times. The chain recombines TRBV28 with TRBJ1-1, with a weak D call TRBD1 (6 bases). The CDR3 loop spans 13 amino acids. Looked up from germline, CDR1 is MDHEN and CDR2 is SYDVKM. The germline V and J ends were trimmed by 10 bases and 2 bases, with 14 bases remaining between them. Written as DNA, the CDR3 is TGTGCCACTAAGGGGGGGGTAAACACTGAAGCTTTCTTT. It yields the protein CATKGGVNTEAFF.

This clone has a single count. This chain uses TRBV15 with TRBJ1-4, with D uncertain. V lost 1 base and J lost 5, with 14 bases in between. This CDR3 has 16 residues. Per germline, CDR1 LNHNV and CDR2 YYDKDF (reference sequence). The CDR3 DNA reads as TGTGCCACCAGCAGAGTTCGGCAACGTAAGAATGAAAAACTGTTTTTT. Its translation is CATSRVRQRKNEKLFF.

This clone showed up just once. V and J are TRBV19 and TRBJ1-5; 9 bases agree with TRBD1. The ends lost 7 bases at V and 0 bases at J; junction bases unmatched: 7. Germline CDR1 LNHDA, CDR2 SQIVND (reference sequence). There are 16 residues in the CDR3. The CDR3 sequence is CASTDRGGYSNQPQHF. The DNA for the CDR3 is TGTGCCAGTACCGACAGGGGGGGTTATAGCAATCAGCCCCAGCATTTT.

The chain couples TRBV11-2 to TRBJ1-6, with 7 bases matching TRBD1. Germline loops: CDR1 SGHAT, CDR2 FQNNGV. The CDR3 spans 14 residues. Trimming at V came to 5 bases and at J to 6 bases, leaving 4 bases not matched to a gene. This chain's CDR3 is CASSRQGGNSPLHF. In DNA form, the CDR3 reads TGTGCCAGCAGCCGTCAGGGGGGTAATTCACCCCTCCACTTT.

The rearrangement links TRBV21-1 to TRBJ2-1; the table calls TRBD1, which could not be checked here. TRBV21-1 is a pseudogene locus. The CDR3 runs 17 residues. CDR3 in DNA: TGTGCCAGCAGCAAAGACCCGGGACACCTCTCCTACAATGAGCAGTTCTTC. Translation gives CASSKDPGHLSYNEQFF.

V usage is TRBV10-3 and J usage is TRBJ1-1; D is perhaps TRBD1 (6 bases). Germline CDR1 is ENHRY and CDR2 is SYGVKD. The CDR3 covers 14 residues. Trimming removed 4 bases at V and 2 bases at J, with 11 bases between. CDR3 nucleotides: TGTGCCATCAGTGCGACAGGAGAAAACACTGAAGCTTTCTTT. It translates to CAISATGENTEAFF.

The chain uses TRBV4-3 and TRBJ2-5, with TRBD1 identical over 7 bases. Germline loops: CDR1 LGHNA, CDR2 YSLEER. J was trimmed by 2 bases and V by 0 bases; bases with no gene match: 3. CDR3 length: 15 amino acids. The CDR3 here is CASSQEGQRQETQYF. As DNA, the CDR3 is TGCGCCAGCAGCCAAGAGGGACAGAGACAAGAGACCCAGTACTTC.

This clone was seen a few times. CDR3 in DNA: TGTGCCCCCCCAGGGTATGGGGTAGATACGCAGTATTTT. Residues: CAPPGYGVDTQYF. J is TRBJ2-3 and V is TRBV3-1 (or the pseudogene TRBV3-2); D is perhaps TRBD1 (5 bases). The CDR3 sequence is 13 residues long. Germline CDR1 LGHDT, CDR2 YNNKEL (reference sequence). The ends were cut back, 11 bases at V and 5 bases at J, with 17 bases in the middle.

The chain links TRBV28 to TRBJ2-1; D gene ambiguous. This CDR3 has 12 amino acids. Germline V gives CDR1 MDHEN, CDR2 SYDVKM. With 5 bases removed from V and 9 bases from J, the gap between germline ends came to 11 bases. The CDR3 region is CASSLAFGEQFF. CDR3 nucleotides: TGTGCCAGCAGTCTCGCGTTTGGTGAGCAGTTCTTC.

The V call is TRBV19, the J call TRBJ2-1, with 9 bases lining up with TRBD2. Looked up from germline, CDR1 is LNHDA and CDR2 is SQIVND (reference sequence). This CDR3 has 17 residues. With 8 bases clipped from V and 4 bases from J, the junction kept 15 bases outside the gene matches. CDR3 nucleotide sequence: TGTGCCAGTTCCCGTATTAGCGGGAGTAGGGCTTACAATGAGCAGTTCTTC. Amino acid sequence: CASSRISGSRAYNEQFF.

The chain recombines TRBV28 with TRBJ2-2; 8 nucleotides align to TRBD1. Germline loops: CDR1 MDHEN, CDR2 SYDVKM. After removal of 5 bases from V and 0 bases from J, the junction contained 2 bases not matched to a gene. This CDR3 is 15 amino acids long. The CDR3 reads CASSAGQANTGELFF. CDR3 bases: TGTGCCAGCAGTGCGGGACAGGCGAACACCGGGGAGCTGTTTTTT. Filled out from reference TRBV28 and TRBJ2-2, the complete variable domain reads DVKVTQSSRYLVKRTGEKVFLECVQDMDHENMFWYRQDPGLGLRLIYFSYDVKMKEKGDIPEGYSVSREKKERFSLILESASTNQTSMYLCASSAGQANTGELFFGEGSRLTVL.

CDR3 residues: CASSLDSGNNEQFF. In DNA, the CDR3 is TGTGCCAGCAGCTTAGACAGCGGGAATAATGAGCAGTTCTTC. This chain uses TRBV7-2 with TRBJ2-1; 7 bases are shared with TRBD2. V gave up 1 base and J gave up 7 bases; unmatched junction bases: 4. Germline CDR1 is SGHTA and CDR2 is FQGNSA. The CDR3 covers 14 residues.

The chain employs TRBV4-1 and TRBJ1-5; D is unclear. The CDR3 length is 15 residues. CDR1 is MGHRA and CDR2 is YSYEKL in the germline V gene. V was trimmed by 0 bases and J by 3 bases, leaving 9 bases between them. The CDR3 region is CASSQDGHLNQPQHF. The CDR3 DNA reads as TGCGCCAGCAGCCAAGACGGGCACCTCAATCAGCCCCAGCATTTT.

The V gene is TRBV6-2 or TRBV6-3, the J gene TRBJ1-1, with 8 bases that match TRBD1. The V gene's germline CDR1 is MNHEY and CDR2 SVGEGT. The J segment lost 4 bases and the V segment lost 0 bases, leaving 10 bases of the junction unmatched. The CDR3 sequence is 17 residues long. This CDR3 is CASSYSSQGASGTEAFF. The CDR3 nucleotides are TGTGCCAGCAGTTACTCGAGTCAGGGGGCGAGTGGCACTGAAGCTTTCTTT.

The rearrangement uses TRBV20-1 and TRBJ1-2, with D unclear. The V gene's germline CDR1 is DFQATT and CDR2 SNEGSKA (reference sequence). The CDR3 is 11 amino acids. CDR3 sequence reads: CSTHTNYGYTF. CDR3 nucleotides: TGCAGCACACATACTAACTATGGCTACACCTTC.

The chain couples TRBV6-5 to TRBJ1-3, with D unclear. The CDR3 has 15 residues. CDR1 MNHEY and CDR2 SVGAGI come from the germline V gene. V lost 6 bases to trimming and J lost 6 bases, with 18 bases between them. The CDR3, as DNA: TGTGCCAGCAGCCGTAAAAGCAGTGCGCCAAACACCATATATTTT. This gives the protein CASSRKSSAPNTIYF.

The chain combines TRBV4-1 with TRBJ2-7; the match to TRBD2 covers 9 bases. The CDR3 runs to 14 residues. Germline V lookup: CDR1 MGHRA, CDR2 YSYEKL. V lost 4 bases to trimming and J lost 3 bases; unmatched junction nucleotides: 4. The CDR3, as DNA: TGCGCCAGCAGCCTTATTAGCGGGAGCTACGAGCAGTACTTC. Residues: CASSLISGSYEQYF.

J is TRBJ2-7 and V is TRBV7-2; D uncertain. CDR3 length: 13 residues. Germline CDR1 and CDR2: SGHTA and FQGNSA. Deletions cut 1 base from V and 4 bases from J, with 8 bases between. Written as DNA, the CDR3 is TGTGCCAGCAGCTTAGAGCCCGGGTACGAGCAGTACTTC. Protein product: CASSLEPGYEQYF.

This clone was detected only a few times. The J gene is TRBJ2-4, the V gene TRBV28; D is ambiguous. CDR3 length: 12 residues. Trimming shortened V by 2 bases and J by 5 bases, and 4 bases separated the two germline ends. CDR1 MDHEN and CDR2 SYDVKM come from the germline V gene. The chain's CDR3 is CASSLGENIQYF. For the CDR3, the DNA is TGTGCCAGCAGTTTAGGAGAAAACATTCAGTACTTC.

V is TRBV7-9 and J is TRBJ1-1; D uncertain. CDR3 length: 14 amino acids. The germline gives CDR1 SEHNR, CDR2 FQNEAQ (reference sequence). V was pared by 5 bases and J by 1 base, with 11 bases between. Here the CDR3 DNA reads TGTGCCAGCAGCGGTAGAGCGGGGAACACTGAAGCTTTCTTT. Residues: CASSGRAGNTEAFF.

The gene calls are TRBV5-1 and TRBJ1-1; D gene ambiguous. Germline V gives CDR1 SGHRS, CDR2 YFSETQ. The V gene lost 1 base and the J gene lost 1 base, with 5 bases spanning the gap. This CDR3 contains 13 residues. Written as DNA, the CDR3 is TGCGCCAGCAGCTTGTCTCAGAACACTGAAGCTTTCTTT. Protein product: CASSLSQNTEAFF.

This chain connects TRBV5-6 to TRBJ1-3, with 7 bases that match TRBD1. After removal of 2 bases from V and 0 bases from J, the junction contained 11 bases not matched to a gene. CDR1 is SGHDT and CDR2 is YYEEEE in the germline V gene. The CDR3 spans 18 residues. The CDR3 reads CASSFDSTGARSGNTIYF. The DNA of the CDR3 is TGTGCCAGCAGCTTTGATTCTACAGGGGCCCGCTCTGGAAACACCATATATTTT. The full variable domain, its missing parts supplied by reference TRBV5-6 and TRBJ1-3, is DAGVTQSPTHLIKTRGQQVTLRCSPKSGHDTVSWYQQALGQGPQFIFQYYEEEERQRGNFPDRFSGHQFPNYSSELNVNALLLGDSALYLCASSFDSTGARSGNTIYFGEGSWLTVV.

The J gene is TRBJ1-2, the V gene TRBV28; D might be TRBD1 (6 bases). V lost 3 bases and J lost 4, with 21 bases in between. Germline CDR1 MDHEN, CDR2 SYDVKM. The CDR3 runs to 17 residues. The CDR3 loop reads CASSFYLLRQAPYGYTF. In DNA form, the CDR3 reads TGTGCCAGCAGTTTTTACCTTCTTAGACAGGCTCCCTATGGCTACACCTTC.

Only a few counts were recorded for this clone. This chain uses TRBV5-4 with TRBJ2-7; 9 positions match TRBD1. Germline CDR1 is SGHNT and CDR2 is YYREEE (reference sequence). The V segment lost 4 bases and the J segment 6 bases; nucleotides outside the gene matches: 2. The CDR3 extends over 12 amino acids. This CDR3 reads CASSPTGGEQYF. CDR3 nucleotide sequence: TGTGCCAGCAGCCCGACAGGGGGCGAGCAGTACTTC.